This is a list of T cell receptor beta chains from one sample in a study of CD8 T cells in ankylosing spondylitis. TCRdb ran MiXCR on the 5' RACE reads and lists one entry per CDR3 protein. The top ten hold over 1% of the sample, which has around 480,000 distinct CDR3 sequences, about 15% seen once. Sequenced material: blood, either unsorted or a sorted T cell fraction (not recorded which). The receptors were sampled from a male donor with ankylosing spondylitis. Both conserved end residues are part of each CDR3. Fields, in order: V gene, D gene, J gene, clone size, CDR3 DNA, CDR3 protein. The D gene is left open where the match is weak. A row's size may be missing; if present it is once, few, many or a size class.

V gene: TRBV7-6; D gene: TRBD2; J gene: TRBJ2-2; clone size: .; CDR3 DNA: TGTGCCAGCAGCCCGAGCGGGAGCGGGACCGGGGAGCTGTTTTTT; CDR3 protein: CASSPSGSGTGELFF
V gene: TRBV3-1; D gene: TRBD2; J gene: TRBJ2-5; clone size: .; CDR3 DNA: TGTGCCAGCAGCCAAGGTCGAGGTTCTAGCGGAAAAGAGACCCAGTACTTC; CDR3 protein: CASSQGRGSSGKETQYF
V gene: TRBV5-1; D gene: .; J gene: TRBJ2-7; clone size: .; CDR3 DNA: TGCGCCAGCAGCCTGATACGGGAGCCCTACGAGCAGTACTTC; CDR3 protein: CASSLIREPYEQYF
V gene: TRBV20-1; D gene: TRBD1; J gene: TRBJ2-7; clone size: .; CDR3 DNA: TGCAGTGCTATTCGACAGGGGATCTACGAGCAGTACTTC; CDR3 protein: CSAIRQGIYEQYF
V gene: TRBV5-6; D gene: TRBD2; J gene: TRBJ2-7; clone size: .; CDR3 DNA: TGTGCCAGCAGCTTCAGGGGACTAGGGGCGTACGAGCAGTACTTC; CDR3 protein: CASSFRGLGAYEQYF
V gene: TRBV24-1; D gene: TRBD1; J gene: TRBJ2-2; clone size: few; CDR3 DNA: TGTGCCACCAGTGCGCCGGGACAGGGTCGCACCGGGGAGCTGTTTTTT; CDR3 protein: CATSAPGQGRTGELFF
V gene: TRBV30; D gene: .; J gene: TRBJ2-7; clone size: .; CDR3 DNA: TGTGCCTGGAGTAAAGGGGACTCCTACGAGCAGTACTTC; CDR3 protein: CAWSKGDSYEQYF
V gene: TRBV20-1; D gene: .; J gene: TRBJ1-5; clone size: .; CDR3 DNA: TGCAGTGCTACAAGTAGCAATCAGCCCCAGCATTTT; CDR3 protein: CSATSSNQPQHF
V gene: TRBV6-5; D gene: .; J gene: TRBJ1-2; clone size: .; CDR3 DNA: TGTGCCAGCAGTTACGGGACCTGGACAGATAACTATGGCTACACCTTC; CDR3 protein: CASSYGTWTDNYGYTF
V gene: TRBV7-9; D gene: .; J gene: TRBJ2-2; clone size: few; CDR3 DNA: TGTGCCAGCCACGGGGGAGACACCGGGGAGCTGTTTTTT; CDR3 protein: CASHGGDTGELFF
V gene: TRBV20-1; D gene: .; J gene: TRBJ1-2; clone size: .; CDR3 DNA: TGCAGTGCTAAAACTCCCAGCGGGAACTATGGCTACACCTTC; CDR3 protein: CSAKTPSGNYGYTF
V gene: TRBV29-1; D gene: TRBD1; J gene: TRBJ1-2; clone size: many; CDR3 DNA: TGCAGCGCTGTGGGACAGGGGGTCTGGGGCTACACCTTC; CDR3 protein: CSAVGQGVWGYTF
V gene: TRBV7-8; D gene: TRBD2; J gene: TRBJ2-1; clone size: .; CDR3 DNA: TGTGCCAGCAGCTCCTGGACTAGCGGGAGTCGGGCTGAGCAGTTCTTC; CDR3 protein: CASSSWTSGSRAEQFF
V gene: TRBV6-1; D gene: TRBD2; J gene: TRBJ2-6; clone size: .; CDR3 DNA: TGTGCCAGCGTCGGGGGGGCCTCTGGGGCCAACGTCCTGACTTTC; CDR3 protein: CASVGGASGANVLTF
V gene: TRBV5-5; D gene: .; J gene: TRBJ2-2; clone size: .; CDR3 DNA: TGTGCCAGCAGCGCCGCTGGGCACGGGGAGCTGTTTTTT; CDR3 protein: CASSAAGHGELFF
V gene: TRBV3-1; D gene: .; J gene: TRBJ2-7; clone size: .; CDR3 DNA: TGTGCCAGCAGCCAAGCGGGAATCGAGCAGTACTTC; CDR3 protein: CASSQAGIEQYF
V gene: TRBV6-2/TRBV6-3; D gene: .; J gene: TRBJ2-2; clone size: .; CDR3 DNA: TGTGCCAGCAGCAGAGTCGGGGAGCTGTTTTTT; CDR3 protein: CASSRVGELFF